The 6 T cell receptor beta chains below all came from one sample that was sequenced in a study of metastatic and nonmetastatic thyroid tumors. TCRdb re-called the PCR reads through MiXCR. In the table there are 20,000 to 25,000 clones, just over 14% of which are singletons. The entire patient cohort was treatment-naive prior to thyroid surgery. Input material: tumor tissue. The source is a female donor with papillary thyroid cancer or a benign thyroid nodule (not recorded which). Some clones in this sample may be carry-over from other donors' samples.

The chain employs TRBV5-1 and TRBJ1-1; the D is unclear. Germline CDR1 reads SGHRS; CDR2 reads YFSETQ. V shed 1 base and J shed 2 bases, with 12 bases lying between them. This CDR3 comprises 15 residues. CDR3 loop: CASSLSSGLNTEAFF. In DNA, the CDR3 is TGCGCCAGCAGCTTGTCCTCGGGCCTTAACACTGAAGCTTTCTTT.

Ten or more counts support this clone. The chain joins TRBV9 to TRBJ1-2, with D maybe TRBD1 (5 bases). Germline-derived CDR1 and CDR2 are SGDLS and YYNGEE. V was trimmed by 0 bases and J by 7 bases, leaving 13 bases between them. The CDR3 spans 14 residues. CDR3 protein: CASSVADSLVGYTF. Written as DNA, the CDR3 is TGTGCCAGCAGCGTAGCTGACAGCCTCGTTGGCTACACCTTC.

A few counts support this clone. The chain couples TRBV15 to TRBJ1-6; D is undetermined. The V end lost 1 base, the J end lost 4 bases, and 8 bases lay between the germline ends. The germline V gene has CDR1 LNHNV and CDR2 YYDKDF (reference sequence). CDR3 length: 15 amino acids. In DNA, the CDR3 is TGTGCCACCAGCAGAGGTGGTTCTTATAATTCACCCCTCCACTTT. Translated: CATSRGGSYNSPLHF.

The chain combines TRBV20-1 with TRBJ2-1; TRBD2 matches at 16 bases. This CDR3 has 15 residues. Germline trimming cut 6 bases from V and 9 bases from J; bases unmatched to any gene: 8. The germline CDR1 and CDR2 sequences are DFQATT and SNEGSKA (reference sequence). CDR3 protein: CSARGTSGRACEQFF. CDR3 sequence (DNA): TGCAGTGCCCGAGGGACTAGCGGGAGGGCCTGTGAGCAGTTCTTC.

Sample share makes this clone medium-sized. This chain uses TRBV5-8 with TRBJ2-1; the D is unclear. V dropped 0 bases and J dropped 3 bases, with 7 bases sitting between them. CDR1 SGHTS and CDR2 YDEGEE come from the germline V gene. CDR3 length: 14 amino acids. CDR3 region: CASSLEGNYNEQFF. CDR3 DNA sequence: TGTGCCAGCAGCTTGGAAGGGAACTACAATGAGCAGTTCTTC.

At least ten counts were recorded for this clone. The chain recombines TRBV10-2 with TRBJ1-1; 11 bases are shared with TRBD1. V shed 6 bases, J shed 8 bases, and the junction held 2 bases outside the gene matches. Germline CDR1 reads WSHSY; CDR2 reads SAAADI. The CDR3 contains 12 residues. The CDR3 nucleotides read TGCGCCAGCAGCGGACAGGGGGCGGAAGCTTTCTTT. This codes for CASSGQGAEAFF.